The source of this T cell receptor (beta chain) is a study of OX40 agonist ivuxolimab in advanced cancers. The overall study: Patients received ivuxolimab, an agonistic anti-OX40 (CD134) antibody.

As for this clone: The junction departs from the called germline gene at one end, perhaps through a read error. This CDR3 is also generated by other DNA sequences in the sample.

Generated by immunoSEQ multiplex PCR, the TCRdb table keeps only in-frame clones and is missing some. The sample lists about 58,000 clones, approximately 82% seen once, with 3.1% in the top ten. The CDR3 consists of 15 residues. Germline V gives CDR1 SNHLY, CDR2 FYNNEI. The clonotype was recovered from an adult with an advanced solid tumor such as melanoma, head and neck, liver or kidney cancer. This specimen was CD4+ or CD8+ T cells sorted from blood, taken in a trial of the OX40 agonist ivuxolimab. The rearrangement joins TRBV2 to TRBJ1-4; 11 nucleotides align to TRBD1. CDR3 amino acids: CASSGTGGYNEKLFF. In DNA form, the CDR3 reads TGTGCCAGCAGTGGGACAGGGGGCTATAATGAAAAATTGTTTTTT.